This T cell receptor (beta chain) was profiled in a study of response to subunit inactivated influenza vaccine. Regarding the study as a whole: After each seasonal influenza vaccination, few new T cells are recruited, the authors suggested.

MiXCR was run by TCRdb on the RT-PCR reads, yielding one entry per CDR3 protein. The sample carries about 780,000 distinct CDR3 sequences, around a sixth recorded once. This clonotype was observed a handful of times. Its specificity is unknown. This TCR came from a man aged 45 to 65 who received an inactivated influenza vaccine. The material was PBMCs from blood, obtained 5 days after vaccination.

This chain's CDR3 is CATSRSQAGGPFGELFF. In DNA, the CDR3 is TGTGCCACCAGCAGATCACAAGCGGGAGGGCCGTTCGGGGAGCTGTTTTTT. The chain joins TRBV15 to TRBJ2-2; TRBD2 agrees at 10 bases. The CDR3 covers 17 residues. Trimming took 2 bases from V and 7 from J; bases not matched to a gene: 10. The germline gives CDR1 LNHNV, CDR2 YYDKDF (reference sequence).